This TCR beta chain emerged from a study of PD-L1 blockade in urothelial cancer. The CDR3 covers 13 residues. Germline assignment: CDR1 GTSNPN and CDR2 SVGIG (reference sequence). V lost 4 bases, J lost 0 bases, and 7 bases lay in between. Assay used: immunoSEQ multiplex PCR; TCRdb lists only in-frame clones, some missing. The sample has around 40,000 clones, approximately 90% seen once. The specimen was PBMCs, collected around atezolizumab (anti-PD-L1) treatment. The chain joins TRBV30 to TRBJ1-3, with D unresolved. This clonotype originated in a man in his sixties with urothelial cancer. CDR3 DNA sequence: TGTGCCTGGAACCTAGGCTCTGGAAACACCATATATTTT. It translates to CAWNLGSGNTIYF.